This T cell receptor (beta chain) was recovered during a study of blood T cell repertoires in COVID-19. Study context: The samples span acute and convalescent COVID-19 from the United States, Italy and Spain.

Germline trimming cut 4 bases from V and 4 bases from J; bases unmatched to any gene: 3. The CDR3 runs to 15 residues. CDR1 and CDR2 from the germline V gene are SGHNT and YYREEE (reference sequence). Study processing details: Reference gene primer amplification gave nucleated cell count estimates. The protocol was immunoSEQ multiplex PCR, while the TCRdb copy is restricted to in-frame clones and leaves out a portion. V, J and clone size reflect that table, while D and trimming were determined from the DNA. Found here are 100,000 to 150,000 clones, 69% of them singletons; the top ten hold approximately 2.3%.

This sequence was found in a woman aged 70 to 79 with acute or convalescent COVID-19. Sample: peripheral blood. The V and J genes are TRBV5-4 and TRBJ2-1, with 12 bases that match TRBD2. The CDR3 loop is CASSLGTSGYNEQFF. Written as DNA, the CDR3 is TGTGCCAGCAGCCTCGGGACTAGCGGGTACAATGAGCAGTTCTTC.